These T cell receptor beta chains were read from a single sample in a study of patients and donors after allogeneic stem cell transplantation. Each CDR3 protein is one row after TCRdb ran MiXCR on the RT-PCR reads. The data contain about 200,000 distinct CDR3 sequences, around two fifths of them singletons. Sequencing was carried out using blood, either unsorted or a sorted T cell fraction (not recorded which). The receptors were gathered from a human donor who was either an allogeneic HSCT recipient or a stem cell or donor lymphocyte infusion donor (not recorded which). It is not recorded whose cells these are; they may come from a transplant donor. CDR3s include the opening cysteine and the closing phenylalanine or tryptophan. The order of the fields is J gene, D gene, clone size, V gene, CDR3 protein, CDR3 DNA. A D gene is named only where the DNA matches it firmly. Size is stated for part of the rows, as once, few or many counts, or as a class when the clone is expanded.

>TRBJ1-3|.|few|TRBV7-9
CASSLVGPGNTIYF
TGTGCCAGCAGCTTGGTGGGCCCTGGAAACACCATATATTTT
>TRBJ2-1|.|.|TRBV6-5
CASSLAGGGSSEQFF
TGTGCCAGCAGCCTGGCAGGGGGGGGGTCCAGTGAGCAGTTCTTC
>TRBJ1-6|TRBD1|few|TRBV4-3
CASSQKGTDYNSPLHF
TGCGCCAGCAGCCAAAAAGGGACAGATTATAATTCACCCCTCCACTTT
>TRBJ1-4|.|.|TRBV15
CATSPGLLNEKLFF
TGTGCCACCAGCCCGGGCCTTCTTAATGAAAAACTGTTTTTT
>TRBJ1-4|.|.|TRBV21-1
CASSKGRDSSNEKLFF
TGTGCCAGCAGCAAAGGGAGAGACAGCTCTAATGAAAAACTGTTTTTT
>TRBJ1-6|TRBD1|.|TRBV5-1
CASRDRDNSPLHF
TGCGCCAGCAGGGACAGGGATAATTCACCCCTCCACTTT
>TRBJ2-4|TRBD1|.|TRBV27
CASSLQGAKNIQYF
TGTGCCAGCAGTTTGCAGGGGGCGAAAAACATTCAGTACTTC
>TRBJ1-3|.|few|TRBV5-1
CASRPLGGRTGNTIYF
TGCGCCAGCAGACCCCTGGGGGGGCGAACTGGAAACACCATATATTTT
>TRBJ1-3|TRBD1|few|TRBV5-1
CASSSTGAGNTIYF
TGCGCCAGCAGCAGCACAGGGGCTGGAAACACCATATATTTT
>TRBJ1-3|.|.|TRBV7-7
CASSLWEGNTLYF
TGTGCCAGCAGCTTGTGGGAGGGAAACACCCTATATTTT
>TRBJ2-3|TRBD1|.|TRBV7-9
CASSVGQGTDTQYF
TGTGCCAGCAGCGTGGGACAGGGCACAGATACGCAGTATTTT
>TRBJ2-1|.|.|TRBV4-3
CASSQEPFPTGRSNEQFF
TGCGCCAGCAGCCAAGAACCTTTCCCGACTGGCCGGTCTAATGAGCAGTTCTTC
>TRBJ1-6|.|few|TRBV6-2/TRBV6-3
CASTQNSPLHF
TGTGCCAGCACCCAAAATTCACCCCTCCACTTT
>TRBJ1-2|TRBD1|few|TRBV2
CASTEGAVTNYGYTF
TGTGCCAGCACCGAGGGGGCCGTGACTAACTATGGCTACACCTTC
>TRBJ2-1|TRBD1|.|TRBV6-1
CASSAGTAQTYNEQFF
TGTGCCAGCAGCGCCGGGACAGCCCAGACCTACAATGAGCAGTTCTTC
>TRBJ2-7|.|.|TRBV6-5
CASSPSGTSSYEQYF
TGTGCCAGCAGTCCATCCGGGACTTCTTCCTACGAGCAGTACTTC
>TRBJ1-2|.|.|TRBV7-9
CASSPIGMRHYGYTF
TGTGCCAGCAGCCCAATCGGTATGCGACACTATGGCTACACCTTC
>TRBJ1-1|.|.|TRBV20-1
CSAQDGEIREAFF
TGCAGTGCCCAGGACGGCGAGATTCGCGAAGCTTTCTTT
>TRBJ2-1|TRBD2|.|TRBV5-8
CASSPPVRRGYNEQFF
TGTGCCAGCAGCCCTCCCGTTCGGCGGGGGTACAATGAGCAGTTCTTC
>TRBJ1-2|.|few|TRBV20-1
CSAHSNYGYTF
TGCAGTGCGCACAGCAACTATGGCTACACCTTC
>TRBJ2-5|TRBD2|.|TRBV6-2/TRBV6-3
CASMASGYQETQYF
TGTGCCAGCATGGCTAGCGGGTACCAAGAGACCCAGTACTTC
>TRBJ2-7|.|few|TRBV28
CASSSSNSYEQYF
TGTGCCAGCAGTTCATCAAACTCCTACGAGCAGTACTTC